A single sample gave rise to the 20 T cell receptor beta chains below, sequenced in a study of a mutant IDH1 vaccine in newly diagnosed glioma. Specified time point: week 23, last vaccination. Doses comprised 300 ug of mutant IDH1 20-mer peptide each, plus topical imiquimod. Repertoires were generated with immunoSEQ multiplex PCR, while TCRdb's copy carries only in-frame clones and drops some. This repertoire shows roughly 76,000 clones, roughly 85% found once; its top ten account for around 2%. No antigen has been assigned to these receptors. Sequences were derived from PBMCs, sampled from a glioma patient whose treatment included an IDH1 peptide vaccine. The receptors stem from a man younger than 40 with glioma. Some clones in this sample may be carry-over from other donors' samples.

The CDR3 bases are TGTGCCAGCAGTCACAAGGAGAACACTGAAGCTTTCTTT. Residues: CASSHKENTEAFF. The chain recombines TRBV28 with TRBJ1-1; D is ambiguous. The germline V gene encodes CDR1 MDHEN and CDR2 SYDVKM. V lost 5 bases and J 1 base, leaving 8 bases between the germline ends. The CDR3 covers 13 residues.

The chain links TRBV5-1 to TRBJ2-2, with D possibly being TRBD1 (6 bases). The CDR3 is made up of 17 amino acids. V was clipped by 6 bases and J by 1 base, with 19 bases between them. Germline V gene sequence: CDR1 SGHRS, CDR2 YFSETQ. The CDR3 DNA sequence: TGCGCCAGCACAGAACAGAGACAGGACTTGAACACCGGGGAGCTGTTTTTT. It yields the protein CASTEQRQDLNTGELFF. Combining the CDR3 with reference TRBV5-1 and TRBJ2-2 gives the whole variable domain KAGVTQTPRYLIKTRGQQVTLSCSPISGHRSVSWYQQTPGQGLQFLFEYFSETQRNKGNFPGRFSGRQFSNSRSEMNVSTLELGDSALYLCASTEQRQDLNTGELFFGEGSRLTVL.

The chain has TRBV5-6 and TRBJ1-2, with a possible D match to TRBD1 (6 bases). CDR1 and CDR2 (germline): SGHDT, YYEEEE. CDR3 length: 15 residues. Trimming shortened V by 4 bases and J by 4 bases, and 17 bases separated the two germline ends. CDR3 residues: CASSLGYGQFYGYTF. CDR3 DNA: TGTGCCAGCAGCCTGGGGTACGGACAGTTCTATGGCTACACCTTC.

The J gene is TRBJ1-3, the V gene TRBV5-4, with D uncertain. The V end lost 0 bases, the J end lost 1 base, and 17 bases lay between the germline ends. Germline CDR1 reads SGHNT; CDR2 reads YYREEE (reference sequence). CDR3 length equals 18 residues. DNA of the CDR3: TGTGCCAGCAGCTTGGCTCCCCTCGGAGGTTTTTCTGGAAACACCATATATTTT. Amino acids: CASSLAPLGGFSGNTIYF.

The chain uses TRBV10-3 and TRBJ2-7, with 8 bases that match TRBD1. Germline-derived CDR1 and CDR2 are ENHRY and SYGVKD. This CDR3 is 15 amino acids long. V gave up 7 bases and J gave up 4 bases; unmatched junction bases: 12. CDR3 sequence: CAITRSQGDRYEQYF. The CDR3 nucleotides are TGTGCCATCACCCGCTCACAGGGGGATCGATACGAGCAGTACTTC.

The rearrangement uses TRBV7-8 and TRBJ2-5, with no clear D. This CDR3 comprises 13 residues. Germline V gives CDR1 SGHVS, CDR2 FQNEAQ. Trimming removed 1 base from V and 2 bases from J, with 5 bases in between. The chain's CDR3 is CASSLGRQETQYF. CDR3 coding DNA: TGTGCCAGCAGCTTAGGTAGACAAGAGACCCAGTACTTC.

The J gene is TRBJ2-5, the V gene TRBV7-2, with TRBD2 identical over 8 bases. V shed 5 bases, J shed 3 bases, and the junction held 5 bases outside the gene matches. Germline values: CDR1 SGHTA, CDR2 FQGNSA. CDR3 length: 14 residues. The CDR3 DNA reads TGTGCCAGCAGCCGAACTAGCGGTGAAGAGACCCAGTACTTC. Residues: CASSRTSGEETQYF. The full variable domain, its missing parts supplied by reference TRBV7-2 and TRBJ2-5, is GAGVSQSPSNKVTEKGKDVELRCDPISGHTALYWYRQSLGQGLEFLIYFQGNSAPDKSGLPSDRFSAERTGGSVSTLTIQRTQQEDSAVYLCASSRTSGEETQYFGPGTRLLVL.

This clone has more than one count but fewer than ten. The chain is built from TRBV6-1 and TRBJ2-7; 7 bases line up with TRBD2. V dropped 5 bases and J dropped 2; count of bases not matched to a gene: 3. CDR1 and CDR2 (germline): MNHNS, SASEGT. CDR3 length: 13 amino acids. CDR3 sequence: CASSRAGPYEQYF. Written as DNA, the CDR3 is TGTGCCAGCAGTAGAGCGGGACCCTACGAGCAGTACTTC.

The J gene is TRBJ1-4, the V gene TRBV4-1; no clear D. Trimming stripped 1 base from V and 6 bases from J, with 6 bases between. CDR3 length: 13 amino acids. CDR1 and CDR2 (germline): MGHRA, YSYEKL. This CDR3 reads CASSQVGDEKLFF. The CDR3 nucleotides are TGCGCCAGCAGCCAAGTCGGGGATGAAAAACTGTTTTTT.

The chain links TRBV7-9 to TRBJ2-2; D is perhaps TRBD2 (5 bases). Trimming pared 1 base from V and 4 bases from J, leaving 16 bases between. This CDR3 contains 17 residues. CDR1 is SEHNR, CDR2 FQNEAQ, per germline (reference sequence). CDR3 region: CASSLGGSEVGTGELFF. Here the CDR3 DNA reads TGTGCCAGCAGCTTAGGGGGATCGGAGGTGGGCACCGGGGAGCTGTTTTTT.

In this sample, this clone turned up a few times. The chain is built from TRBV5-1 and TRBJ2-3; 8 positions agree with TRBD2. The CDR3 runs to 15 residues. The trim removed 2 bases at V and 2 bases at J, leaving 4 bases unmatched. Germline V gene data show CDR1 as SGHRS and CDR2 as YFSETQ. DNA for the CDR3: TGCGCCAGCAGCTTATTAGCGGGGCACACAGATACGCAGTATTTT. Translating it yields CASSLLAGHTDTQYF.

The gene calls are TRBV5-4 and TRBJ2-7; 10 bases align to TRBD2. With 3 bases clipped from V and 6 bases from J, the junction kept 6 bases outside the gene matches. This CDR3 has 14 residues. The germline V gene encodes CDR1 SGHNT and CDR2 YYREEE (reference sequence). The CDR3 protein is CASSSETSGPEQYF. CDR3 sequence (DNA): TGTGCCAGCAGCTCTGAGACTAGCGGGCCCGAGCAGTACTTC.

The V call is TRBV5-1, the J call TRBJ2-1; 7 positions match TRBD1. The germline gives CDR1 SGHRS, CDR2 YFSETQ. V shed 1 base and J 2 bases; nucleotides not matched to a gene: 3. The CDR3 is 15 amino acids. The CDR3 spells CASSLMTGTYNEQFF. The CDR3 coding sequence is TGCGCCAGCAGCTTGATGACAGGGACCTACAATGAGCAGTTCTTC.

This rearrangement joins TRBV2 to TRBJ2-5; TRBD1 matches at 8 bases. CDR1 and CDR2 (germline): SNHLY, FYNNEI. J gave up 4 bases and V 1 base, and 5 bases lay outside the gene matches. This CDR3 comprises 15 residues. In DNA form, the CDR3 reads TGTGCCAGCAGTGAAGATACTGACAGGGGAGAGACCCAGTACTTC. Residues: CASSEDTDRGETQYF.

The chain employs TRBV7-9 and TRBJ1-2, with D perhaps matching TRBD1 (5 bases). The length of the CDR3 is 12 residues. The germline gives CDR1 SEHNR, CDR2 FQNEAQ (reference sequence). V was pared by 0 bases and J by 8 bases, with 7 bases between. CDR3 loop: CASSLAGEGYTF. DNA for the CDR3: TGTGCCAGCAGCTTAGCAGGGGAGGGCTACACCTTC.

The V gene is TRBV5-4, the J gene TRBJ2-7; D ambiguous. V was cut by 0 bases and J by 0 bases, with 10 bases left in between. The germline V gene has CDR1 SGHNT and CDR2 YYREEE (reference sequence). The CDR3 runs to 15 residues. This CDR3 reads CASSLEDANSYEQYF. The DNA of the CDR3 is TGTGCCAGCAGCTTGGAGGACGCTAACTCCTACGAGCAGTACTTC.

This chain connects TRBV28 to TRBJ2-1, with D hard to call. Germline CDR1 is MDHEN and CDR2 is SYDVKM. This CDR3 is built from 12 residues. V was pared by 2 bases and J by 7 bases, with 6 bases between. The chain's CDR3 is CASSLRLNEQFF. CDR3 DNA: TGTGCCAGCAGTTTAAGATTGAATGAGCAGTTCTTC. Full variable domain (outside the CDR3, taken from reference TRBV28 and TRBJ2-1): DVKVTQSSRYLVKRTGEKVFLECVQDMDHENMFWYRQDPGLGLRLIYFSYDVKMKEKGDIPEGYSVSREKKERFSLILESASTNQTSMYLCASSLRLNEQFFGPGTRLTVL.

The chain recombines TRBV28 with TRBJ1-1, with 7 nucleotides matching TRBD1. The V gene's germline CDR1 is MDHEN and CDR2 SYDVKM. This CDR3 is 15 amino acids long. J was trimmed by 5 bases and V by 3 bases; bases with no gene match: 9. The CDR3 spells CASSFLRQGGTEAFF. The CDR3 bases are TGTGCCAGCAGTTTCCTGCGACAGGGTGGGACTGAAGCTTTCTTT.

The gene calls are TRBV5-1 and TRBJ2-5; no clear D gene. The ends were cut back, 0 bases at V and 5 bases at J, with 8 bases in the middle. Germline V gene lookup returns CDR1 SGHRS and CDR2 YFSETQ. The CDR3 spans 13 residues. DNA for the CDR3: TGCGCCAGCAGCTTGGCCAATCAGGAGACCCAGTACTTC. Its protein product is CASSLANQETQYF.

This clone was found once. Other DNA sequences from this sample encode an identical CDR3 as well. CDR3 sequence: CASSLQGGYTF. CDR3 DNA sequence: TGTGCCAGCAGTTTACAGGGTGGCTACACCTTC. The chain recombines TRBV28 with TRBJ1-2; D possibly corresponds to TRBD1 (5 bases). Trimming left V 2 bases short and J 7 bases short, with 5 bases between. The CDR3 loop spans 11 amino acids. Germline V gene data show CDR1 as MDHEN and CDR2 as SYDVKM.